Included here is one T cell receptor (beta chain) sequence, with context. CDR1 is SGHRS and CDR2 is YFSETQ in the germline V gene. This CDR3 has 14 residues. V was trimmed by 4 bases and J by 5 bases, leaving 13 bases between them. These data come from a study of T cell changes during pregnancy in multiple sclerosis. Sequenced by immunoSEQ multiplex PCR; TCRdb stores in-frame clones only, minus some. The repertoire holds 60,000 to 70,000 clones, with roughly 92% as singletons. This TCR was sampled from a female donor with multiple sclerosis, enrolled in a pregnancy study. The chain is built from TRBV5-1 and TRBJ2-1; D may be TRBD1 (6 bases). The sample in question was peripheral blood, obtained in the second trimester of pregnancy. The CDR3 bases are TGCGCCAGCAGCCGATGGACAGCGGACAATGAGCAGTTCTTC. This gives the protein CASSRWTADNEQFF.